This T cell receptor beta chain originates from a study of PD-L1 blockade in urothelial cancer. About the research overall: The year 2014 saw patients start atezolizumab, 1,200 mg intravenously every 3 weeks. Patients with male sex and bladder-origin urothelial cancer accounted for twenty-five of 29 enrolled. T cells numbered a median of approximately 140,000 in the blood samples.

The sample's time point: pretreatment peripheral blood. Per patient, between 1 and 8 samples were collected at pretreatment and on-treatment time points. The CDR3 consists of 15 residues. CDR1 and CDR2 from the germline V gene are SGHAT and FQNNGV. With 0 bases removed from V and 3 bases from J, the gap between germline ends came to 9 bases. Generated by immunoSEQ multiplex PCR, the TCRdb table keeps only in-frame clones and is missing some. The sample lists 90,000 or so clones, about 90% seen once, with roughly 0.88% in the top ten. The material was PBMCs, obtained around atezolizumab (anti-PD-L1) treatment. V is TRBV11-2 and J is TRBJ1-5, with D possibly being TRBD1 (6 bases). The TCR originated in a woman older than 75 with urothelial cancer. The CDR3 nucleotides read TGTGCCAGCAGCTTAGAGGCAGGGGCCAATCAGCCCCAGCATTTT. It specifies CASSLEAGANQPQHF.